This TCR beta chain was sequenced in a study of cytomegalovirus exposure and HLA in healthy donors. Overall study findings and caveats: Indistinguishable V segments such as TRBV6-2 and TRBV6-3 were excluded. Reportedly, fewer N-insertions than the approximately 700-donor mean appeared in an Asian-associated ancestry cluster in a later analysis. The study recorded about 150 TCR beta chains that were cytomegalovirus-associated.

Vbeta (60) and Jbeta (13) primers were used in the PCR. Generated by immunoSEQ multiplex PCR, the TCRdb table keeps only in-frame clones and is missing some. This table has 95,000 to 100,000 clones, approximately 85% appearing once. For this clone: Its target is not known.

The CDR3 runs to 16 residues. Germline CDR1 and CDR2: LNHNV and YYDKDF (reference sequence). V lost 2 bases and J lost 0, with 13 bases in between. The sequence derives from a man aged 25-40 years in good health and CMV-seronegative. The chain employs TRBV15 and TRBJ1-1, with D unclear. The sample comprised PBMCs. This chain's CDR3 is CATSRTTNVMNTEAFF. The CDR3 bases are TGTGCCACCAGCAGAACGACAAACGTCATGAACACTGAAGCTTTCTTT.